The present TCR beta chain was sequenced within a study of T cell repertoires in ileal Crohn's disease. Study summary: All patients had surgery for stricturing (approximately 60%) or penetrating (around 39%) disease.

Note on this clone: Its antigen remains unidentified.

This table comes from immunoSEQ multiplex PCR, and its TCRdb copy is limited to in-frame clones, with some not included. The data show 3,500 to 4,500 clones, 69% seen once. Study-level results: Active smokers at surgery had more clonal expansions than non-smokers.

Trimming pared 3 bases from V and 1 base from J, leaving 15 bases between. This CDR3 is built from 16 residues. Germline V gene lookup returns CDR1 LGHNA and CDR2 YNFKEQ. Sequencing used ileal tissue. This chain joins TRBV4-2 and TRBJ1-1; TRBD1 is a possible D gene (5 bases). This receptor was identified in an adult with Crohn's disease. CDR3 coding DNA: TGTGCCAGCAGCCAGGGGGGAGCTACACGGAACACTGAAGCTTTCTTT. Its protein product is CASSQGGATRNTEAFF.